The rows below give T cell receptor beta chains drawn from one sample of a study of shared clonotypes between healthy human individuals. TCRdb's copy holds only in-frame clones and misses some; the assay was immunoSEQ multiplex PCR. Of around 700,000 clones listed, around 73% were seen once; the top ten hold roughly 2%. What was sequenced was memory CD4+ T cells sorted from blood. The receptors originated from a woman in her twenties or thirties in good health. Both conserved end residues are part of each CDR3. D genes are given only for firm matches. Clone size, where shown, is once, few, many, or a class for clones that have expanded.

v_gene	abundance	d_gene	j_gene	CDR3nt	CDR3aa
TRBV6-5	-	TRBD1	TRBJ2-7	TGTGCCAGCAGCGGGACAGGGGGCCCCTCCTACGAGCAGTACTTC	CASSGTGGPSYEQYF
TRBV14	many	-	TRBJ2-5	TGTGCCAGCAGCCAACAGGGGTCGGGAGCGGGGGAGACCCAGTACTTC	CASSQQGSGAGETQYF
TRBV19	-	-	TRBJ2-2	TGTGCCAGTAGCCCACGTACCGGGACTGGAGACACCGGGGAGCTGTTTTTT	CASSPRTGTGDTGELFF
TRBV5-1	few	TRBD1	TRBJ1-1	TGCGCCAGCAGCCCACAGGGGGTAGAGGCTTTCTTT	CASSPQGVEAFF
TRBV27	-	-	TRBJ2-3	TGTGCCAGCAGTTTATGGAGGGGGACAGATACGCAGTATTTT	CASSLWRGTDTQYF
TRBV21-1	-	-	TRBJ2-5	TGTGCCAGCAGCACCCGCCAAGAGTACCAAGAGACCCAGTACTTC	CASSTRQEYQETQYF
TRBV7-8	-	TRBD1	TRBJ2-1	TGTGCCAGCAGAATCGACAGGGGGACCTACAATGAGCAGTTCTTC	CASRIDRGTYNEQFF
TRBV27	-	TRBD2	TRBJ2-2	TGTGCCAGCAGACTAGCGGGATCGACCGGGGAGCTGTTTTTT	CASRLAGSTGELFF
TRBV5-4	-	-	TRBJ2-2	TGTGCCAGCAGCCCGCGGGTCGGGGAGCTGTTTTTT	CASSPRVGELFF
TRBV5-6	-	-	TRBJ2-2	TGTGCCAGCAGCTGGGGTTTGACTGTGAACACCGGGGAGCTGTTTTTT	CASSWGLTVNTGELFF
TRBV7-6	once	-	TRBJ2-5	TGTGCCAGCAGCTTAAGGCAGACGGGAGCGACCCAGTACTTC	CASSLRQTGATQYF
TRBV7-8	-	-	TRBJ2-3	TGTGCCAGCAGCTTAGGTGCTTACAGATTGACGACCGGTACGCAGTATTTT	CASSLGAYRLTTGTQYF
TRBV28	once	-	TRBJ2-2	TGTGCCAGCAGTTTGGTCAATGGGGAGCTGTTTTTT	CASSLVNGELFF
TRBV5-1	-	-	TRBJ1-4	TGCGCCAGCAGCTTGGGAGGGCTCAATGAAAAACTGTTTTTT	CASSLGGLNEKLFF
TRBV5-1	-	-	TRBJ2-4	TGCGCCAGCAGCTTGTTCGCCAGGGAAAACATTCAGTACTTC	CASSLFARENIQYF
TRBV4-1	-	TRBD1	TRBJ2-7	TGCGCCAGCAGTCGTCTGGGGACAGGGGTAAATAAGGACGAGCAGTACTTC	CASSRLGTGVNKDEQYF
TRBV28	-	-	TRBJ2-2	TGTGCCAGCAGGGCTAGACAGAACACCGGGGAGCTGTTTTTT	CASRARQNTGELFF
TRBV11-2	-	TRBD1	TRBJ1-1	TGTGCCAGCAGGAGGCCAGGGTTAAGGGAGGGGGCTGTGAACACTGAAGCTTTCTTT	CASRRPGLREGAVNTEAFF
TRBV18	-	TRBD1	TRBJ1-1	TGTGCCAGCTCACCAGGACAGGGAACGCCCCAGAACACTGAAGCTTTCTTT	CASSPGQGTPQNTEAFF
TRBV28	few	TRBD1	TRBJ2-1	TGTGCCAGCGGCGACAGGGGCGATGAGCAGTTCTTC	CASGDRGDEQFF
TRBV18	many	TRBD2	TRBJ2-1	TGTGCCAGCTCGTCGCGAACCACTAGCGGAAGCTCCTACAATGAGCAGTTCTTC	CASSSRTTSGSSYNEQFF
TRBV5-1	-	-	TRBJ2-5	TGCGCCAGCAGCATTGTTGACAGGGACTCGCGGACCCAGTACTTC	CASSIVDRDSRTQYF
TRBV29-1	-	-	TRBJ2-7	TGCAGCGTTTGGGTCACAGGGAAATTCGAGCAGTACTTC	CSVWVTGKFEQYF
TRBV5-1	-	TRBD1	TRBJ2-2	TGCGCCAGCACTGGACAGGGGGCCTCCGGGGAGCTGTTTTTT	CASTGQGASGELFF
TRBV7-9	-	-	TRBJ2-5	TGTGCCAGCAGCTTAGGGATAACACAAGAGACCCAGTACTTC	CASSLGITQETQYF
TRBV27	-	-	TRBJ2-3	TGTGCCAGCAGTCTTTCCTCTAGCGCCAGCACAGATACGCAGTATTTT	CASSLSSSASTDTQYF
TRBV14	-	-	TRBJ1-1	TGTGCCAGCAGCCAAATGGCTTTAACTGAAGCTTTCTTT	CASSQMALTEAFF
TRBV6-1	-	-	TRBJ1-1	TGTGCCAGCAGTGAACTGGGGGGCACTGAAGCTTTCTTT	CASSELGGTEAFF
TRBV15	-	-	TRBJ2-7	TGTGCCACCAGCAGTCGGCAGGGGATAATCGACGAGCAGTACTTC	CATSSRQGIIDEQYF
TRBV9	few	-	TRBJ1-2	TGTGCCAGCAGCGTAGCGTCAGGGGATGGCTACACCTTC	CASSVASGDGYTF
TRBV27	few	-	TRBJ2-6	TGTGCCAGCAGTCGGGACAACTCTGGGGCCAACGTCCTGACTTTC	CASSRDNSGANVLTF
TRBV11-2	few	TRBD2	TRBJ2-1	TGTGCCAGCAGCTTAGATGTAGTAGCGGGAGGAAGTGAGCAGTTCTTC	CASSLDVVAGGSEQFF
TRBV7-2	-	-	TRBJ1-3	TGTGCCAGCAGCTTATCGAGTTACTCTGGAAACACCATATATTTT	CASSLSSYSGNTIYF
TRBV18	-	TRBD1	TRBJ1-3	TGTGCCAGCTCACCACAGGGGACAGGCCCACTCTCTGGAAACACCATATATTTT	CASSPQGTGPLSGNTIYF
TRBV19	-	-	TRBJ2-7	TGTGCCAGTAGTATAGCGGGGGCTGCTAGCGGCTACTCCTACGAGCAGTACTTC	CASSIAGAASGYSYEQYF
TRBV2	few	-	TRBJ1-1	TGTGCCAGCAGTGAAAATGAGAACCGAGAGGCTTTCTTT	CASSENENREAFF
TRBV11-2	-	-	TRBJ1-2	TGTGCCAGCAGCTACGGGACGGCTGACTATGGCTACACCTTC	CASSYGTADYGYTF
TRBV5-1	-	-	TRBJ2-1	TGCGCCAGCAGCTTGGATGTAGGGCTGAATGAGCAGTTCTTC	CASSLDVGLNEQFF
TRBV4-1	-	-	TRBJ2-1	TGCGCCAGCAGCCAGGGGCCCGGGAGATTACGGGCCTACAATGAGCAGTTCTTC	CASSQGPGRLRAYNEQFF
TRBV28	-	TRBD1	TRBJ2-5	TGTGCCAGCAGTCCCGGACAGGGGCCGGAGACCCAGTACTTC	CASSPGQGPETQYF
TRBV28	once	-	TRBJ1-2	TGTGCCAGCAGGTTAGGGGGGAACTATGGCTACACCTTC	CASRLGGNYGYTF
TRBV5-1	-	TRBD2	TRBJ2-1	TGCGCCAGCAGCCCGTTAGCGGGAAGCTCCTACAATGAGCAGTTCTTC	CASSPLAGSSYNEQFF
TRBV28	-	TRBD1	TRBJ2-3	TGTGCCAGCAGTTCCAGGGGGCATCTCACAGATACGCAGTATTTT	CASSSRGHLTDTQYF
TRBV27	-	-	TRBJ2-1	TGTGCCAGCAGTTTATGGCTGCGGGGACAGCAGCAGTTCTTC	CASSLWLRGQQQFF
TRBV6-1	-	TRBD1	TRBJ1-5	TGTGCCAGCAGTGAATGGACAGGGATAAAACAGCCCCAGCATTTT	CASSEWTGIKQPQHF
TRBV6-5	-	-	TRBJ2-5	TGTGCCAGCAGTGGATCGAGAGAGACCCAGTACTTC	CASSGSRETQYF
TRBV19	-	-	TRBJ2-6	TGTGCCAGTAGTATGGGGGGCACTGGGGCCAACGTCCTGACTTTC	CASSMGGTGANVLTF
TRBV11-2	-	-	TRBJ1-5	TGTGCCAGCAGCTTAGGGCATAATCAGCCCCAGCATTTT	CASSLGHNQPQHF
TRBV6-1	-	TRBD2	TRBJ2-3	TGTGCCAGCAGTGCAACTAGCGGGAGCACAGATACGCAGTATTTT	CASSATSGSTDTQYF
TRBV28	once	-	TRBJ2-1	TGTGCCGTCACCGGGGCCAACTACAATGAGCAGTTCTTC	CAVTGANYNEQFF
TRBV30	-	TRBD1	TRBJ1-2	TGTGCCTGGAGTGGACAGGGCCCCTATGGCTACACCTTC	CAWSGQGPYGYTF
TRBV11-2	-	-	TRBJ2-7	TGTGCCAGCAGCGCATTACGACACGGAGAGGCCGAGCAGTACTTC	CASSALRHGEAEQYF
TRBV19	few	-	TRBJ1-2	TGTGCCAGTAGTATAGATAACAGGAACTATGGCTACACCTTC	CASSIDNRNYGYTF
TRBV7-8	-	-	TRBJ1-5	TGTGCCTCCTCCTCGGGACGTATTAGCAATCAGCCCCAGCATTTT	CASSSGRISNQPQHF
TRBV7-2	few	-	TRBJ2-7	TGTGCCAGCAGCTTAGCGGACAGCTACGAGCAGTACTTC	CASSLADSYEQYF
TRBV2	-	-	TRBJ1-5	TGTGCCAGCAGTGACAGGGGCGGAAATCAGCCCCAGCATTTT	CASSDRGGNQPQHF
TRBV28	-	-	TRBJ1-1	TGTGCCTCTCGGGAGCTGAACACTGAAGCTTTCTTT	CASRELNTEAFF
TRBV25-1	-	-	TRBJ1-1	TGTGCCAGCAGTGAATCGATCATCTGGAACACTGAAGCTTTCTTT	CASSESIIWNTEAFF
TRBV30	few	TRBD1	TRBJ1-5	TGTGCCTGGAGCGACAGGGGGAATCAGCCCCAGCATTTT	CAWSDRGNQPQHF